Shown below are 18 T cell receptor beta chains from a single sample sequenced in a study of blood T cell repertoires in COVID-19. Clones were read by immunoSEQ multiplex PCR, and TCRdb kept only the in-frame ones, dropping some. The table records approximately 160,000 clones, about 87% of them present only once. The specimen was peripheral blood. The receptors here all came from a man aged 60 to 69 with COVID-19, enrolled during active disease.

The chain carries TRBV2 and TRBJ1-1, with D unclear. Germline-derived CDR1 and CDR2 are SNHLY and FYNNEI. The CDR3 length is 13 residues. The V end was cut by 7 bases, the J end by 1 base, with 10 bases between. Written as DNA, the CDR3 is TGTGCCAGCAAGGAGCTGGAGAACACTGAAGCTTTCTTT. The encoded protein is CASKELENTEAFF.

This clone was detected once. The rearrangement links TRBV28 to TRBJ1-3; no reliable D call. Germline V lookup: CDR1 MDHEN, CDR2 SYDVKM. The V gene lost 4 bases and the J gene lost 5 bases, with 9 bases spanning the gap. This CDR3 has 13 residues. CDR3 nucleotide sequence: TGTGCCAGCAGTTCCGGGGTCAGAAACACCATATATTTT. It translates to CASSSGVRNTIYF.

About this clone itself: At one of its ends the junction is not consistent with the germline gene, which may arise from a read error. The chain employs TRBV29-1 and TRBJ1-2; 8 bases map to TRBD1. Germline lookup yields CDR1 SQVTM and CDR2 ANQGSEA. The CDR3 has 17 amino acids. CDR3 residues: CSVEGIRIPGQVYGYTF. CDR3 coding DNA: TGCAGCGTAGAAGGAATTAGAATTCCGGGACAGGTTTATGGCTACACCTTC.

This clone occurred once. V is TRBV27 and J is TRBJ2-5, with 7 bases lining up with TRBD1. V shed 2 bases and J 2 bases; nucleotides not matched to a gene: 5. CDR1 MNHEY and CDR2 SMNVEV come from the germline V gene (reference sequence). The CDR3 contains 15 residues. In nucleotides, the CDR3 is TGTGCCAGCAGTTTAAGGGACAGCCCTCAAGAGACCCAGTACTTC. Translation gives CASSLRDSPQETQYF.

V is TRBV6-5 and J is TRBJ2-7; tentatively, D is TRBD2 (6 bases). Germline assignment: CDR1 MNHEY and CDR2 SVGAGI. This CDR3 contains 13 residues. V lost 6 bases and J lost 5, with 14 bases in between. The CDR3 DNA sequence: TGTGCCAGCAGCGCCTGGGGGGTGGACGAGCAGTACTTC. It encodes CASSAWGVDEQYF.

The chain combines TRBV28 with TRBJ1-1, with 7 bases that match TRBD1. The CDR3 covers 13 residues. Trimming cost V 7 bases and J 4 bases; bases outside gene matches: 6. Per the germline V gene, CDR1 is MDHEN and CDR2 is SYDVKM. The DNA of the CDR3 is TGTGCCAGCAAGACAGGGATCGGCACTGAAGCTTTCTTT. It specifies CASKTGIGTEAFF.

The rearrangement joins TRBV5-1 to TRBJ2-2; D may be TRBD1 (6 bases). Germline CDR1 reads SGHRS; CDR2 reads YFSETQ. V gave up 1 base and J gave up 4 bases, with 14 bases separating them. The CDR3 is 16 amino acids. The CDR3 sequence: CASSLSSLGGTGELFF. The CDR3 DNA follows: TGCGCCAGCAGCTTGTCCTCCTTAGGGGGCACCGGGGAGCTGTTTTTT.

There are many counts of this clone. The rearrangement joins TRBV9 to TRBJ2-7, with a tentative D call TRBD1 (6 bases). Germline CDR1 and CDR2: SGDLS and YYNGEE. Deletions cut 0 bases from V and 5 bases from J, with 12 bases between. This CDR3 contains 14 residues. As DNA, the CDR3 is TGTGCCAGCAGCGTAGGGCAGGGGCTGCACGAGCAGTACTTC. Its protein product is CASSVGQGLHEQYF.

The chain joins TRBV24-1 to TRBJ2-2; 9 nucleotides line up with TRBD1. The CDR3 is 16 amino acids. Germline CDR1 is KGHDR and CDR2 is SFDVKD. The V and J ends lost 11 bases and 2 bases, in that order; junction bases with no gene match: 11. For the CDR3, the DNA is TGTGCCATCGCGCCTACAGGGGGCCTCAACACCGGGGAGCTGTTTTTT. As protein: CAIAPTGGLNTGELFF.

Remarks on this clone: The DNA is left out, because the CDR3 cannot be placed on it with certainty; the CDR3 is given as TCRdb lists it. The rearrangement uses TRBV27 and TRBJ1-6; the table's D call TRBD1 went unverified against the DNA. The V gene's germline CDR1 is MNHEY and CDR2 SMNVEV (reference sequence). The CDR3 totals 17 residues, both ends included. This CDR3 reads CASSFGAGTGVNSPLHF.

The chain combines TRBV3-1 (or the pseudogene TRBV3-2) with TRBJ2-3; D unresolved. V was trimmed by 7 bases and J by 1 base, leaving 15 bases between them. The V gene's germline CDR1 is LGHDT and CDR2 YNNKEL (reference sequence). The CDR3 contains 15 residues. In DNA, the CDR3 is TGTGCCAGCACCTCAACCTATGGTGGCACAGATACGCAGTATTTT. This sequence encodes CASTSTYGGTDTQYF.

This chain uses TRBV3-1 (or the pseudogene TRBV3-2) with TRBJ1-1; 8 bases line up with TRBD1. This CDR3 has 14 amino acids. Germline V gene lookup returns CDR1 LGHDT and CDR2 YNNKEL (reference sequence). Unmatched junction bases numbered 4, after V lost 3 bases and J lost 4 bases. The DNA of the CDR3 is TGTGCCAGCAGCCAGGAAACAGGGGGCACTGAAGCTTTCTTT. This translates into CASSQETGGTEAFF.

The rearrangement links TRBV7-2 to TRBJ2-6, with a possible D match to TRBD2 (7 bases). V shed 0 bases and J shed 1 base, with 13 bases lying between them. Germline CDR1 and CDR2: SGHTA and FQGNSA. The CDR3 loop spans 18 amino acids. The CDR3: CASSLAGGGQSGANVLTF. Written as DNA, the CDR3 is TGTGCCAGCAGCTTAGCGGGAGGGGGGCAGTCTGGGGCCAACGTCCTGACTTTC.

This chain uses TRBV10-3 with TRBJ2-5; the match to TRBD2 covers 8 bases. V dropped 4 bases and J dropped 5; count of bases not matched to a gene: 6. The germline V gene encodes CDR1 ENHRY and CDR2 SYGVKD. The CDR3 loop spans 14 amino acids. CDR3 coding DNA: TGTGCCATCAGTGGGCTAGCGGGCGGGGAGACCCAGTACTTC. Its protein product is CAISGLAGGETQYF.

The chain carries TRBV28 and TRBJ1-6, with D maybe TRBD1 (5 bases). The V gene's germline CDR1 is MDHEN and CDR2 SYDVKM. This CDR3 region has 17 residues. The V gene lost 5 bases and the J gene lost 7 bases, with 21 bases spanning the gap. CDR3 residues: CASSPTQGIRGNSPLHF. In nucleotides, the CDR3 is TGTGCCAGCAGTCCAACCCAGGGAATTCGTGGGAATTCACCCCTCCACTTT. The full variable domain, with the rest looked up from reference TRBV28 and TRBJ1-6, is DVKVTQSSRYLVKRTGEKVFLECVQDMDHENMFWYRQDPGLGLRLIYFSYDVKMKEKGDIPEGYSVSREKKERFSLILESASTNQTSMYLCASSPTQGIRGNSPLHFGNGTRLTVT.

A few counts support this clone. The chain employs TRBV27 and TRBJ2-7; 7 positions agree with TRBD1. The V gene's germline CDR1 is MNHEY and CDR2 SMNVEV (reference sequence). The V and J ends lost 4 bases and 0 bases, in that order; junction bases with no gene match: 9. The CDR3 extends over 16 amino acids. The CDR3 sequence is CASSSLGDSFSYEQYF. CDR3 coding DNA: TGTGCCAGCAGTTCCTTAGGGGACAGCTTCTCCTACGAGCAGTACTTC.

This clone appeared once. The chain links TRBV27 to TRBJ2-2, with 7 bases that match TRBD1. The germline V gene has CDR1 MNHEY and CDR2 SMNVEV (reference sequence). The CDR3 is made up of 15 amino acids. The V and J ends lost 6 bases and 2 bases, in that order; junction bases with no gene match: 6. CDR3 sequence (DNA): TGTGCCAGCAGCCCTGACAGGGTAAACACCGGGGAGCTGTTTTTT. It yields the protein CASSPDRVNTGELFF.

This chain uses TRBV5-1 with TRBJ1-2; no clear D gene. Looked up from germline, CDR1 is SGHRS and CDR2 is YFSETQ. The CDR3 runs to 14 residues. V lost 0 bases, J lost 4 bases, and 10 bases lay in between. The CDR3 loop is CASSLEGGVYGYTF. DNA for the CDR3: TGCGCCAGCAGCTTGGAAGGAGGAGTCTATGGCTACACCTTC.